These 11 T cell receptor beta chains were sequenced from one sample in a study of cytomegalovirus exposure and HLA in healthy donors. The PCR ran on 60 Vbeta and 13 Jbeta primers. Method: immunoSEQ multiplex PCR; TCRdb's copy keeps in-frame clones and lacks some. The sample holds about 160,000 clones, 60% to 85% seen once. The sample comprised PBMCs. The receptors here all came from a woman aged 45-65 years in good health and CMV-seropositive.

Regarding this clone: The same CDR3 is also encoded by other DNA sequences in this sample. V and J are TRBV11-2 and TRBJ2-2; no reliable D call. V was trimmed by 8 bases and J by 13 bases, leaving 14 bases between them. Germline V lookup: CDR1 SGHAT, CDR2 FQNNGV. The CDR3 contains 11 residues. The CDR3 spells CASSLTTGLFF. CDR3 nucleotide sequence: TGTGCCAGCTCCCTAACAACGGGGCTGTTTTTT.

V and J are TRBV9 and TRBJ2-1; 10 nucleotides match TRBD1. The CDR3 is 16 amino acids. Trimming at V came to 0 bases and at J to 7 bases, leaving 7 bases not matched to a gene. Looked up from germline, CDR1 is SGDLS and CDR2 is YYNGEE. The CDR3: CASSVARGTGVNEQFF. For the CDR3, the DNA is TGTGCCAGCAGCGTAGCGAGAGGGACAGGGGTAAATGAGCAGTTCTTC.

V gene TRBV5-4 combines with J gene TRBJ2-1; 12 bases fit TRBD2. The CDR3 consists of 16 residues. Germline V gene sequence: CDR1 SGHNT, CDR2 YYREEE (reference sequence). With 3 bases clipped from V and 8 bases from J, the junction kept 9 bases outside the gene matches. As DNA, the CDR3 is TGTGCCAGCAGCTCCGGGACTAGCGGGCTAGGGTATGAGCAGTTCTTC. Encoded protein: CASSSGTSGLGYEQFF.

The chain carries TRBV10-3 and TRBJ2-7, with 8 bases lining up with TRBD2. J was trimmed by 3 bases and V by 2 bases; bases with no gene match: 9. The CDR3 is made up of 16 amino acids. CDR1 and CDR2 (germline): ENHRY, SYGVKD. In nucleotides, the CDR3 is TGTGCCATCAGTGAGAGCGGGGGACGGAGAAGCTACGAGCAGTACTTC. This encodes CAISESGGRRSYEQYF.

Regarding this clone: Sequence at one end of the junction differs from germline and may be a read error. The chain joins TRBV7-9 to TRBJ1-1; TRBD1 matches 8 bases. The CDR3 totals 16 residues. Germline CDR1 is SEHNR and CDR2 is FQNEAQ (reference sequence). The CDR3: CSSSPLPGQGSTEAFF. For the CDR3, the DNA is TGTTCCAGCAGCCCCCTTCCAGGACAGGGAAGTACTGAAGCTTTCTTT.

This clone came up a few times. This sequence joins TRBV5-4 and TRBJ1-2, with D possibly matching TRBD1 (5 bases). The CDR3 runs 13 residues. Trimming shortened V by 4 bases and J by 3 bases, and 10 bases separated the two germline ends. The germline V gene encodes CDR1 SGHNT and CDR2 YYREEE (reference sequence). The CDR3 DNA is TGTGCCAGCAGCGTACAGGCGTACTATGGCTACACCTTC. Amino acids: CASSVQAYYGYTF.

The rearrangement joins TRBV9 to TRBJ2-6; D may be TRBD1 (6 bases). V shed 3 bases and J shed 2 bases, with 15 bases lying between them. Germline V lookup: CDR1 SGDLS, CDR2 YYNGEE. The CDR3 sequence is 17 residues long. The CDR3 DNA follows: TGTGCCAGCAGCGCCGAAGGGGGTTTACCTGGGGCCAACGTCCTGACTTTC. Translation: CASSAEGGLPGANVLTF. Full variable domain (rest looked up from reference TRBV9 and TRBJ2-6): DSGVTQTPKHLITATGQRVTLRCSPRSGDLSVYWYQQSLDQGLQFLIQYYNGEERAKGNILERFSAQQFPDLHSELNLSSLELGDSALYFCASSAEGGLPGANVLTFGAGSRLTVL.

The chain uses TRBV6-1 and TRBJ2-1, with a tentative D call TRBD2 (6 bases). Germline CDR1 reads MNHNS; CDR2 reads SASEGT. The CDR3 has 15 amino acids. The V and J ends lost 0 bases and 3 bases respectively, with 9 bases between them. CDR3 sequence (DNA): TGTGCCAGCAGTGAAGCGAGGGGACTCTACAATGAGCAGTTCTTC. It is translated as CASSEARGLYNEQFF.

This clone turned up a few times. The chain employs TRBV6-1 and TRBJ1-1, with D possibly matching TRBD1 (5 bases). The CDR3 loop spans 15 amino acids. Germline CDR1 and CDR2: MNHNS and SASEGT. The germline V and J ends were trimmed by 2 bases and 12 bases, with 22 bases remaining between them. The CDR3 region has the DNA TGTGCCAGCAGTGAAAGATCCATTGTCAGGGAAAGAACTTTCTTT. Translating it yields CASSERSIVRERTFF.

This chain uses TRBV28 with TRBJ1-2, with 8 bases fitting TRBD1. Germline CDR1 is MDHEN and CDR2 is SYDVKM. J was trimmed by 4 bases and V by 2 bases; bases with no gene match: 6. CDR3 size: 15 residues. The CDR3: CASSLAGTGTYGYTF. Here the CDR3 DNA reads TGTGCCAGCAGTTTAGCCGGGACAGGTACCTATGGCTACACCTTC.

The chain is built from TRBV20-1 and TRBJ2-1; maybe TRBD1 (5 bases). Germline CDR1 DFQATT, CDR2 SNEGSKA (reference sequence). The CDR3 extends over 9 amino acids. Deletions cut 5 bases from V and 15 bases from J, with 11 bases between. CDR3 DNA sequence: TGCAGTGCTGACAGTCGTAGGTTCTTC. Its protein is CSADSRRFF.